This T cell receptor (beta chain) was obtained from a study of blood T cell repertoires in COVID-19. This CDR3 contains 17 residues. The germline V gene encodes CDR1 LNHDA and CDR2 SQIVND (reference sequence). With V trimmed by 0 bases and J by 5 bases, 9 bases remained unmatched. Assay used: immunoSEQ multiplex PCR; TCRdb lists only in-frame clones, some missing. The repertoire holds 270,000 or so clones, 90% seen once, with about 4% in the top ten. The sequence came from a woman aged 25 to 39 with acute COVID-19. The chain joins TRBV19 to TRBJ2-7, with 11 nucleotides matching TRBD1. Input material: PBMCs or T cells enriched from blood (not recorded which). CDR3 DNA sequence: TGTGCCAGTAGTATAGACCCGGACAGGGGGCTGGAGAACGAGCAGTACTTC. Protein: CASSIDPDRGLENEQYF.